The rows below give T cell receptor beta chains drawn from one sample of a study of blood T cells in healthy people across ages. TCRdb processed the 5' RACE reads anew with MiXCR; each CDR3 protein has one entry. The data show 600,000 to 850,000 distinct CDR3 sequences, with about 25% seen just once and more than 7.5% held by the top ten. The sample also formed part of further work on T cells of mothers and their children.

Sequenced material: blood. The source of these receptors is a boy aged 5 to 17 in good health. Both conserved end residues are part of each CDR3. D genes are given only for firm matches. Size is stated for part of the rows, as once, few or many counts, or as a class when the clone is expanded.

d_gene: .
v_gene: TRBV27
j_gene: TRBJ2-1
abundance: .
CDR3nt: TGTGCCAGCAGTTCCGACGGGACACCTTACAATGAGCAGTTCTTC
CDR3aa: CASSSDGTPYNEQFF

d_gene: TRBD1
v_gene: TRBV7-9
j_gene: TRBJ2-7
abundance: many
CDR3nt: TGTGCCAGCAGCTTCCGGGACAGGGTTTACGAGCAGTACTTC
CDR3aa: CASSFRDRVYEQYF

d_gene: TRBD2
v_gene: TRBV5-6
j_gene: TRBJ2-5
abundance: .
CDR3nt: TGTGCCAGCAGCGTGCTAGGACTAGCGGAAGAGACCCAGTACTTC
CDR3aa: CASSVLGLAEETQYF

d_gene: .
v_gene: TRBV7-8
j_gene: TRBJ1-2
abundance: .
CDR3nt: TGTGCCAGCAGCACCCCTAGTGGCCCTACTAACTATGGCTACACCTTC
CDR3aa: CASSTPSGPTNYGYTF

d_gene: TRBD1
v_gene: TRBV6-6
j_gene: TRBJ2-7
abundance: .
CDR3nt: TGTGCCAGCAGTTACGGGACCGGGACAGCATCCTACGAGCAGTACTTC
CDR3aa: CASSYGTGTASYEQYF

d_gene: .
v_gene: TRBV11-2
j_gene: TRBJ2-7
abundance: .
CDR3nt: TGTGCCAGCAGCTTCAATCTTGGTTTAGCCTACGAGCAGTACTTC
CDR3aa: CASSFNLGLAYEQYF

d_gene: .
v_gene: TRBV13
j_gene: TRBJ2-5
abundance: few
CDR3nt: TGTGCCAGCAGCCCCAGGGGTGAGCTACTCATGAGGGAGACCCAGTACTTC
CDR3aa: CASSPRGELLMRETQYF

d_gene: .
v_gene: TRBV5-1
j_gene: TRBJ2-7
abundance: few
CDR3nt: TGCGCCAGCAGCACCCCCAGGGACCACGAGCAGTACTTC
CDR3aa: CASSTPRDHEQYF

d_gene: .
v_gene: TRBV28
j_gene: TRBJ2-7
abundance: few
CDR3nt: TGTGCCAGCAGTTTATTTCAGCCCTACGAGCAGTACTTC
CDR3aa: CASSLFQPYEQYF

d_gene: .
v_gene: TRBV5-5
j_gene: TRBJ2-1
abundance: .
CDR3nt: TGTGCCAGCAGCTTGGAAGTCGGCTGGGACAATGAGCAGTTCTTC
CDR3aa: CASSLEVGWDNEQFF

d_gene: .
v_gene: TRBV6-5
j_gene: TRBJ1-2
abundance: .
CDR3nt: TGTGCCAGCAGCCGACGGGAGAGGGGACATGGCTACACCTTC
CDR3aa: CASSRRERGHGYTF

d_gene: TRBD2
v_gene: TRBV7-2
j_gene: TRBJ2-7
abundance: .
CDR3nt: TGTGCCAGCAGCATTTCGACTAGCGGGGGGCACGAGCAGTACTTC
CDR3aa: CASSISTSGGHEQYF

d_gene: .
v_gene: TRBV7-7
j_gene: TRBJ1-5
abundance: few
CDR3nt: TGTGCTAGCAGCTTAAATGACAATCAGCCCCAGCATTTT
CDR3aa: CASSLNDNQPQHF

d_gene: .
v_gene: TRBV5-1
j_gene: TRBJ2-7
abundance: .
CDR3nt: TGCGCCAGCAGTTACGAATCAGGCGAGCAGTACTTC
CDR3aa: CASSYESGEQYF

d_gene: .
v_gene: TRBV15
j_gene: TRBJ2-5
abundance: few
CDR3nt: TGTGCCACCAGCAGAGATTCGGGGGAAGAGACCCAGTACTTC
CDR3aa: CATSRDSGEETQYF

d_gene: .
v_gene: TRBV6-1
j_gene: TRBJ2-7
abundance: once
CDR3nt: TGTGCCAGCAGTGAAGGGTCCAGGGCGAATGAGCAGTACTTC
CDR3aa: CASSEGSRANEQYF

d_gene: TRBD2
v_gene: TRBV29-1
j_gene: TRBJ2-1
abundance: .
CDR3nt: TGCAGCGCTATGACTAGCGGGAGCGTCGGTGAGCAGTTCTTC
CDR3aa: CSAMTSGSVGEQFF

d_gene: .
v_gene: TRBV18
j_gene: TRBJ1-1
abundance: .
CDR3nt: TGTGCCAGCTCACCAAGGGGAGACACGCTGAACACTGAAGCTTTCTTT
CDR3aa: CASSPRGDTLNTEAFF

d_gene: TRBD2
v_gene: TRBV4-1
j_gene: TRBJ2-5
abundance: few
CDR3nt: TGCGCCAGCAGCCAGGAGACTAGCTGGGAGACCCAGTACTTC
CDR3aa: CASSQETSWETQYF

d_gene: TRBD2
v_gene: TRBV7-2
j_gene: TRBJ2-5
abundance: few
CDR3nt: TGTGCCAGCAGCCGATTTACTAGCGGGAGGGAAGAGACCCAGTACTTC
CDR3aa: CASSRFTSGREETQYF

d_gene: .
v_gene: TRBV6-5
j_gene: TRBJ1-4
abundance: few
CDR3nt: TGTGCCAGCAGTTACTCGATCAGGAGGGAAGGAGAAGAAAAACTGTTTTTT
CDR3aa: CASSYSIRREGEEKLFF

d_gene: .
v_gene: TRBV7-2
j_gene: TRBJ2-7
abundance: .
CDR3nt: TGTGCCAGCAGCTTCGTAGGATCAGCCTACGAGCAGTACTTC
CDR3aa: CASSFVGSAYEQYF

d_gene: TRBD1
v_gene: TRBV9
j_gene: TRBJ1-2
abundance: .
CDR3nt: TGTGCCAGCAGCGTAGCGGGGACAGACTATGGCTACACCTTC
CDR3aa: CASSVAGTDYGYTF

d_gene: .
v_gene: TRBV2
j_gene: TRBJ2-7
abundance: few
CDR3nt: TGTGCCAGACAGGGACGGAAGGGGTCCTACGAGCAGTACTTC
CDR3aa: CARQGRKGSYEQYF

d_gene: .
v_gene: TRBV12-3/TRBV12-4
j_gene: TRBJ1-4
abundance: .
CDR3nt: TGTGCCAGCAGTCCGTGGGGGGATGAAAAACTGTTTTTT
CDR3aa: CASSPWGDEKLFF

d_gene: TRBD2
v_gene: TRBV20-1
j_gene: TRBJ2-7
abundance: few
CDR3nt: TGCAGTGCTAGAGGGCGCCTAGCGGGAAATGCCTACGAGCAGTACTTC
CDR3aa: CSARGRLAGNAYEQYF

d_gene: .
v_gene: TRBV7-2
j_gene: TRBJ1-2
abundance: .
CDR3nt: TGTGCCAGCAGCTATAGTTCCGGGACCGACAAAGACTATGGCTACACCTTC
CDR3aa: CASSYSSGTDKDYGYTF

d_gene: TRBD2
v_gene: TRBV20-1
j_gene: TRBJ2-5
abundance: .
CDR3nt: TGCAGTGCTCCGAGTCCCGTAGCGGGGGGCCAAGAGACCCAGTACTTC
CDR3aa: CSAPSPVAGGQETQYF

d_gene: TRBD2
v_gene: TRBV7-2
j_gene: TRBJ2-7
abundance: few
CDR3nt: TGTGCCAGCAGCCAGGGACTAGCGGGAGAATACGAGCAGTACTTC
CDR3aa: CASSQGLAGEYEQYF

d_gene: .
v_gene: TRBV12-3/TRBV12-4
j_gene: TRBJ2-7
abundance: .
CDR3nt: TGTGCCAGCAGTTCAGCCGGGGATGATATTCCCTACGAGCAGTACTTC
CDR3aa: CASSSAGDDIPYEQYF

d_gene: TRBD1
v_gene: TRBV29-1
j_gene: TRBJ1-4
abundance: few
CDR3nt: TGCAGCGTTGGTGGGCAGGGGGCTCCGACTAATGAAAAACTGTTTTTT
CDR3aa: CSVGGQGAPTNEKLFF

d_gene: TRBD1
v_gene: TRBV29-1
j_gene: TRBJ2-7
abundance: .
CDR3nt: TGCAGCGTCTCCGGGACAGTAACCTACGAGCAGTACTTC
CDR3aa: CSVSGTVTYEQYF

d_gene: .
v_gene: TRBV4-3
j_gene: TRBJ2-7
abundance: few
CDR3nt: TGCGCCAGCAGCCAAGACTCCTACAGCTCCTACGAGCAGTACTTC
CDR3aa: CASSQDSYSSYEQYF

d_gene: .
v_gene: TRBV2
j_gene: TRBJ2-4
abundance: .
CDR3nt: TGTGCCAGCAGGAGGGGTGAGGGAAACATTCAGTACTTC
CDR3aa: CASRRGEGNIQYF

d_gene: .
v_gene: TRBV29-1
j_gene: TRBJ2-7
abundance: .
CDR3nt: TGCAGCGTTGACGGTGCCTACGAGCAGTACTTC
CDR3aa: CSVDGAYEQYF

d_gene: .
v_gene: TRBV29-1
j_gene: TRBJ2-5
abundance: few
CDR3nt: TGCAGTGTCGCCCTTCTAGGGGCAAGGGGAACCCAGTACTTC
CDR3aa: CSVALLGARGTQYF

d_gene: TRBD2
v_gene: TRBV6-6
j_gene: TRBJ2-1
abundance: .
CDR3nt: TGTGCCAGCAGTTACTCTAGCGGGAGAAAGGATGAGCAGTTCTTC
CDR3aa: CASSYSSGRKDEQFF